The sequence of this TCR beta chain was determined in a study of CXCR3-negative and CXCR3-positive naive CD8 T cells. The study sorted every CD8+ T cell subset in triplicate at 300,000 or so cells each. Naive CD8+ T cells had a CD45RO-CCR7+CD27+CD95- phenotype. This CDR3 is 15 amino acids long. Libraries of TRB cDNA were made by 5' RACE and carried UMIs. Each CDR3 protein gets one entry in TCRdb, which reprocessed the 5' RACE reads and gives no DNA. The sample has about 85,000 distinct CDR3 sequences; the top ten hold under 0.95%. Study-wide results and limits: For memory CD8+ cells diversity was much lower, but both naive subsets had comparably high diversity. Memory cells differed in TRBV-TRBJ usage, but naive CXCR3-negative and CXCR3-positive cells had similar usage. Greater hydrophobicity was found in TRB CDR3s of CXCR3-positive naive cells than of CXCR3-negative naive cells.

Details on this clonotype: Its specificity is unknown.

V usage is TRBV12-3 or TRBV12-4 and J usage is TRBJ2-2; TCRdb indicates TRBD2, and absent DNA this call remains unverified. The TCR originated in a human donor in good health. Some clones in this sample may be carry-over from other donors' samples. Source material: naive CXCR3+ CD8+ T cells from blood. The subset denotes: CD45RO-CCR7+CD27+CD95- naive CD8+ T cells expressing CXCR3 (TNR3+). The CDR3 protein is CASGLTSGMAGELFF.